Below are 28 T cell receptor beta chains sequenced from a single sample in a study of T cells in Graves' hyperthyroidism and ophthalmopathy. There were TCR beta CDR3 regions amplified from RNA transcripts. The HTBI primer set served for first-round RT-PCR of the TCR CDR3. A single record per CDR3 protein comes from TCRdb applying MiXCR to the multiplex PCR reads. The repertoire has 700,000 to 950,000 distinct CDR3 sequences, roughly 32% of them found once; the top ten carry around 31%. Source material: blood. These receptors all come from a woman in her 40s with Graves' hyperthyroidism.

CDR3 DNA: TGTGCCAGTAGTATATTGCAAGGCAATCAGCCCCAGCATTTT. Protein: CASSILQGNQPQHF. This chain joins TRBV19 and TRBJ1-5; D is unclear. V lost 2 bases, J lost 2 bases, and 7 bases lay in between. CDR1 is LNHDA, CDR2 SQIVND, per germline (reference sequence). The CDR3 covers 14 residues.

This clonotype was counted at least ten times. The germline gene is not matched at one end of the junction; a read error may be the cause. The CDR3 region is CASSEDGHENTEAFF. The CDR3 DNA reads as TGTGCCAGCAGCGAAGATGGGCACGAGAACACTGAAGCTTTCTTT. The rearrangement joins TRBV3-1 to TRBJ1-1, with D hard to call. CDR1 is LGHDT and CDR2 is YNNKEL in the germline V gene (reference sequence). The CDR3 length is 15 residues.

The J gene is TRBJ2-7, the V gene TRBV7-2; D is unclear. The germline V and J ends were trimmed by 1 base and 0 bases, with 7 bases remaining between them. This CDR3 region has 14 residues. Germline values: CDR1 SGHTA, CDR2 FQGNSA. The CDR3 sequence: CASSLVRFSYEQYF. The CDR3 nucleotides read TGTGCCAGCAGCTTAGTCAGGTTCTCCTACGAGCAGTACTTC.

This chain connects TRBV29-1 to TRBJ1-2, with D maybe TRBD1 (5 bases). Trimming took 8 bases from V and 8 from J, leaving 15 bases between them. This CDR3 region has 11 residues. Looked up from germline, CDR1 is SQVTM and CDR2 is ANQGSEA. The CDR3 DNA reads as TGCAGCTTGGACGGACAACTCGGCTACACCTTC. Translating it yields CSLDGQLGYTF.

This clonotype was seen a few times. The CDR3 loop reads CASSSPRDSGEGDTQYF. In DNA, the CDR3 is TGTGCCAGCAGCTCTCCTCGGGACTCCGGTGAGGGAGATACGCAGTATTTT. The V and J genes are TRBV7-9 and TRBJ2-3; the D gene is possibly TRBD2 (6 bases). Germline V CDR1 and CDR2: SEHNR, FQNEAQ (reference sequence). V shed 4 bases and J shed 5 bases, with 22 bases lying between them. CDR3 length: 17 residues.

This clonotype was seen many times. This rearrangement joins TRBV12-3 or TRBV12-4 to TRBJ2-7; TRBD2 matches 8 bases. This CDR3 region has 15 residues. Trimming at V came to 3 bases and at J to 4 bases, leaving 8 bases not matched to a gene. CDR3 nucleotides: TGTGCCAGCAGTTTCCGGCCTAGCGGGTTGTACGAGCAGTACTTC. Translating it yields CASSFRPSGLYEQYF.

The CDR3 DNA reads TGTGCCAGCAGTTCGCGCCTGGGCCGGTCCTACGAGCAGTACTTC. It specifies CASSSRLGRSYEQYF. V is TRBV6-5 and J is TRBJ2-5; D gene uncertain. The DNA end lines up better with TRBJ2-7; the J call may be wrong. The CDR3 totals 15 residues. Germline V gene data show CDR1 as MNHEY and CDR2 as SVGAGI.

This clonotype appeared a few times. The gene calls are TRBV12-3 or TRBV12-4 and TRBJ2-7; possible D gene TRBD2, 6 bases. This CDR3 has 15 residues. The V end lost 6 bases, the J end lost 2 bases, and 17 bases lay between the germline ends. CDR3 protein: CASSRDGGGTYEQYF. CDR3 nucleotides: TGTGCCAGCAGCCGGGACGGGGGAGGAACCTACGAGCAGTACTTC.

This clonotype has at least ten counts. The chain carries TRBV7-9 and TRBJ1-2, with a possible D match to TRBD1 (5 bases). From germline, CDR1 is SEHNR and CDR2 FQNEAQ (reference sequence). CDR3 length equals 16 residues. Trimming removed 2 bases at V and 6 bases at J, with 19 bases between. CDR3 sequence: CASSLTAIVGDHGYTF. The CDR3 DNA is TGTGCCAGCAGCTTAACCGCCATTGTGGGGGACCATGGCTACACCTTC.

This clonotype is a singleton in its sample. A much bigger clone sits one base away, suggesting this may be a read error. The V gene is TRBV20-1, the J gene TRBJ2-5, with 7 bases aligning to TRBD2. The V gene end was trimmed by 0 bases and the J gene end by 5 bases; junction bases not matched to a gene: 9. CDR3 size: 15 residues. The germline CDR1 and CDR2 sequences are DFQATT and SNEGSKA (reference sequence). CDR3 bases: TGCAGTGCTAGAGAGTACGCGGGAGAACTGGAGACCCAGTACTTC. This sequence encodes CSAREYAGELETQYF.

This clonotype was recorded many times. V gene TRBV24-1 combines with J gene TRBJ1-2, with D perhaps TRBD1 (6 bases). Trimming shortened V by 1 base and J by 5 bases, and 7 bases separated the two germline ends. CDR1 and CDR2 (germline): KGHDR, SFDVKD. This CDR3 has 13 amino acids. The CDR3 bases are TGTGCCACCAGTGATTTAACAGGGTATGGCTACACCTTC. Protein: CATSDLTGYGYTF.

The chain joins TRBV3-1 to TRBJ1-1; weak D call: TRBD1 (5 bases). The germline CDR1 and CDR2 sequences are LGHDT and YNNKEL (reference sequence). This CDR3 spans 15 amino acids. The V and J ends lost 1 base and 11 bases respectively, with 20 bases between them. The CDR3 loop reads CASSQGGAGLREAFF. CDR3 bases: TGTGCCAGCAGCCAAGGAGGGGCAGGGCTGCGAGAGGCTTTCTTT. Full variable domain (rest looked up from reference TRBV3-1 and TRBJ1-1): DTAVSQTPKYLVTQMGNDKSIKCEQNLGHDTMYWYKQDSKKFLKIMFSYNNKELIINETVPNRFSPKSPDKAHLNLHINSLELGDSAVYFCASSQGGAGLREAFFGQGTRLTVV.

The chain couples TRBV19 to TRBJ1-1, with D perhaps matching TRBD1 (5 bases). This CDR3 contains 15 residues. The V end was cut by 4 bases, the J end by 3 bases, with 15 bases between. Germline values: CDR1 LNHDA, CDR2 SQIVND (reference sequence). The DNA for the CDR3 is TGTGCCAGTAGTACGACCCGACAGTTCTACACTGAAGCTTTCTTT. It codes for CASSTTRQFYTEAFF.

The V call is TRBV6-5, the J call TRBJ1-1; tentative D call: TRBD1 (6 bases). V shed 2 bases and J shed 4 bases, with 17 bases lying between them. Germline CDR1 reads MNHEY; CDR2 reads SVGAGI. CDR3 length equals 16 residues. The CDR3 nucleotides are TGTGCCAGCAGTTACGGAGGCGAGGGAGGGGGCACTGAAGCTTTCTTT. Translating it yields CASSYGGEGGGTEAFF.

This clonotype was picked up many times. The rearrangement uses TRBV2 and TRBJ1-1; D gene ambiguous. Deletions cut 6 bases from V and 2 bases from J, with 4 bases between. This CDR3 contains 11 residues. Germline CDR1 is SNHLY and CDR2 is FYNNEI. This CDR3 is CASRSNTEAFF. The CDR3 bases are TGTGCCAGCAGATCTAACACTGAAGCTTTCTTT.

In this sample, this clonotype turned up once. This rearrangement joins TRBV3-1 to TRBJ1-2; D remains ambiguous. The CDR3 is 15 amino acids. Germline V CDR1 and CDR2: LGHDT, YNNKEL (reference sequence). Between the trimmed V and J ends, which lost 4 bases and 0 bases, there was a span of 12 bases. CDR3 amino acids: CASSPSTPPNYGYTF. The CDR3 coding sequence is TGTGCCAGCAGCCCCTCGACCCCCCCTAACTATGGCTACACCTTC. The full variable domain, completed using reference TRBV3-1 and TRBJ1-2, is DTAVSQTPKYLVTQMGNDKSIKCEQNLGHDTMYWYKQDSKKFLKIMFSYNNKELIINETVPNRFSPKSPDKAHLNLHINSLELGDSAVYFCASSPSTPPNYGYTFGSGTRLTVV.

The chain recombines TRBV29-1 with TRBJ2-3, with no clear D. The germline V and J ends were trimmed by 6 bases and 0 bases, with 13 bases remaining between them. CDR1 is SQVTM, CDR2 ANQGSEA, per germline. The CDR3 is 14 amino acids. Written as DNA, the CDR3 is TGCAGCGTAACCTTAAGCCCTAGCACAGATACGCAGTATTTT. Residues: CSVTLSPSTDTQYF.

The V gene is TRBV7-8, the J gene TRBJ1-2; D is unresolved. The V end was cut by 5 bases, the J end by 6 bases, with 13 bases between. CDR1 and CDR2 (germline): SGHVS, FQNEAQ. The CDR3 runs 13 residues. In nucleotides, the CDR3 is TGTGCCAGCAGCCCCTCGGGTTTAAATGGCTACACCTTC. Translating gives CASSPSGLNGYTF. The full variable domain, rest sourced from reference TRBV7-8 and TRBJ1-2, is GAGVSQSPRYKVAKRGQDVALRCDPISGHVSLFWYQQALGQGPEFLTYFQNEAQLDKSGLPSDRFFAERPEGSVSTLKIQRTQQEDSAVYLCASSPSGLNGYTFGSGTRLTVV.

This clonotype was recorded at least ten times. The V gene is TRBV20-1, the J gene TRBJ2-7; D is possibly TRBD2 (5 bases). The CDR3 sequence is 12 residues long. CDR1 and CDR2 from the germline V gene are DFQATT and SNEGSKA (reference sequence). Trimming removed 2 bases from V and 5 bases from J, with 10 bases in between. Here the CDR3 DNA reads TGCAGTGCTAGACGGGGAGAGAACGAGCAGTACTTC. Amino acid sequence: CSARRGENEQYF.

This clonotype was seen many times. CDR3 bases: TGCAGTGCTAGCAGCGGGGCCCAAGAGACCCAGTACTTC. Its protein is CSASSGAQETQYF. The chain combines TRBV20-1 with TRBJ2-5; 7 bases match TRBD2. CDR1 is DFQATT and CDR2 is SNEGSKA in the germline V gene (reference sequence). This CDR3 has 13 amino acids. After removal of 3 bases from V and 1 base from J, the junction contained 2 bases not matched to a gene.

Concerning this clonotype itself: Given a much more abundant clone one base away, this may be a read error. The chain carries TRBV7-9 and TRBJ2-7; 10 bases are shared with TRBD2. V shed 5 bases, J shed 0 bases, and the junction held 13 bases outside the gene matches. The V gene's germline CDR1 is SEHNR and CDR2 FQNEAQ (reference sequence). The CDR3 contains 18 residues. Here the CDR3 reads CASSPHGTTSGLSYEQYF. In DNA, the CDR3 is TGTGCCAGCAGCCCCCACGGCACGACTAGCGGGCTCTCCTACGAGCAGTACTTC. Combining the CDR3 with reference TRBV7-9 and TRBJ2-7 gives the whole variable domain DTGVSQNPRHKITKRGQNVTFRCDPISEHNRLYWYRQTLGQGPEFLTYFQNEAQLEKSRLLSDRFSAERPKGSFSTLEIQRTEQGDSAMYLCASSPHGTTSGLSYEQYFGPGTRLTVT.

This chain uses TRBV7-9 with TRBJ1-4; tentative D call: TRBD1 (6 bases). CDR1 is SEHNR and CDR2 is FQNEAQ in the germline V gene (reference sequence). Deletions cut 3 bases from V and 3 bases from J, with 14 bases between. The CDR3 loop spans 16 amino acids. The CDR3, as DNA: TGTGCCAGCAGCTTCCTAGGGGGGGCAGCTAATGAAAAACTGTTTTTT. It is translated as CASSFLGGAANEKLFF. Complete variable domain (other parts from reference TRBV7-9 and TRBJ1-4): DTGVSQNPRHKITKRGQNVTFRCDPISEHNRLYWYRQTLGQGPEFLTYFQNEAQLEKSRLLSDRFSAERPKGSFSTLEIQRTEQGDSAMYLCASSFLGGAANEKLFFGSGTQLSVL.

This chain links TRBV7-9 with TRBJ1-1, with D unresolved. The V and J ends lost 1 base and 7 bases respectively, with 13 bases between them. The CDR3 sequence is 14 residues long. Germline CDR1 reads SEHNR; CDR2 reads FQNEAQ (reference sequence). CDR3 DNA: TGTGCCAGCAGCTTAGGGGCCGTGGACGGTGAAGCTTTCTTT. Amino acid sequence: CASSLGAVDGEAFF.

The table lists this clonotype with many counts. The V gene is TRBV7-3, the J gene TRBJ2-5; D gene unclear. The CDR3 sequence is 13 residues long. Germline assignment: CDR1 SGHTA and CDR2 FQGTGA. V was clipped by 1 base and J by 2 bases, with 5 bases between them. This CDR3 is CASSLIAQETQYF. In DNA form, the CDR3 reads TGTGCCAGCAGCTTAATCGCGCAAGAGACCCAGTACTTC.

This clonotype was seen many times. The rearrangement joins TRBV7-2 to TRBJ2-7, with 9 bases aligning to TRBD2. V was clipped by 3 bases and J by 1 base; unmatched bases: 4. The CDR3 consists of 15 residues. Germline CDR1 is SGHTA and CDR2 is FQGNSA. The CDR3 DNA reads TGTGCCAGCAGCTTGGCTAGCGGGGAGTCCTACGAGCAGTACTTC. Translating it yields CASSLASGESYEQYF.

The table lists this clonotype with a few counts. The chain employs TRBV7-2 and TRBJ2-7; perhaps D is TRBD1 or TRBD2 (6 bases each). The CDR3 totals 15 residues. The V end was cut by 5 bases, the J end by 2 bases, with 16 bases between. Germline V gene sequence: CDR1 SGHTA, CDR2 FQGNSA. The DNA for the CDR3 is TGTGCCAGCAGCCTTGTCGGGGGCACGACCTACGAGCAGTACTTC. Protein: CASSLVGGTTYEQYF.

The rearrangement links TRBV11-2 to TRBJ2-3; 7 bases are a match to TRBD2. Germline-derived CDR1 and CDR2 are SGHAT and FQNNGV. V lost 2 bases to trimming and J lost 2 bases; unmatched junction nucleotides: 7. The length of the CDR3 is 16 residues. CDR3 DNA: TGTGCCAGCAGCTTATTCAGCGGGACCCCCACAGATACGCAGTATTTT. Translated: CASSLFSGTPTDTQYF.

This clonotype was observed many times. This rearrangement joins TRBV2 to TRBJ1-5; 7 bases align to TRBD1. The J segment lost 1 base and the V segment lost 6 bases, leaving 3 bases of the junction unmatched. The CDR3 has 14 amino acids. Per the germline V gene, CDR1 is SNHLY and CDR2 is FYNNEI. The CDR3 loop reads CASRDRQSNQPQHF. CDR3 bases: TGTGCCAGCAGGGACAGGCAGAGCAATCAGCCCCAGCATTTT.